A single count supports the clone carrying this T cell receptor (beta chain). Its target is not known. The data originate from a study of cytomegalovirus exposure and HLA in healthy donors. Study-wide findings and caveats: In a later analysis, productive TCRs from donors in an Asian-associated ancestry cluster reportedly carried fewer N-insertions than the cohort mean. Cytomegalovirus association was assigned to about 180 TCR beta chains.

Donors likely had unrecorded immune exposures despite being nominally healthy when sampled. PCR was performed using 60 Vbeta and 13 Jbeta primers. Method: immunoSEQ multiplex PCR; TCRdb's copy keeps in-frame clones and lacks some. Of 150,000 to 200,000 clones listed, around 80% were seen once; the top ten hold 3.5% to 5.5%. The V and J ends lost 6 bases and 5 bases, in that order; junction bases with no gene match: 4. The germline V gene has CDR1 SNHLY and CDR2 FYNNEI. The CDR3 runs to 13 residues. Specimen: PBMCs. The sequence derives from a man in his forties in good health and CMV-seronegative. J is TRBJ2-3 and V is TRBV2, with 8 bases aligning to TRBD1. As DNA, the CDR3 is TGTGCCAGCAGAGCAGGGGGCGGAGATACGCAGTATTTT. It encodes CASRAGGGDTQYF.